This T cell receptor beta chain came from a study of neoadjuvant anti-PD-1 for oral cavity cancer (dated by TCRdb to the early 2020s). Broadly, across the study: Three to four biweekly doses of nivolumab at 3 mg/kg were mostly administered to patients before curative-intent surgical resection. A fourth nivolumab dose was given around day 43 to patients without progression, and definitive surgical resection was performed in those patients on days 50-56. Patients with complete response, partial response or stable disease by RECIST 1.1 were defined as responders, whereas patients with progression were defined as non-responders. The parent correlative cohort had about a dozen patients and a response rate of 33%. Study-level results and caveats: The TCR analyses had only a few patients in each response group, and the authors called for validation in larger cohorts. Higher pretreatment blood Treg/Th17 ratios correlated with both higher pretreatment blood TCRbeta clonality and lower post-treatment tumor TCRbeta clonality. After neoadjuvant nivolumab, significantly higher T cell clonality (Gini index) was found within PBMCs in non-responders than in responders.

CDR1 and CDR2 (MNHNS, SASEGT) derive from the germline V gene. Trimming takes 0 bases off V and 3 bases off J; junction bases not matched to a gene: 6. Reading from cysteine to phenylalanine, the CDR3 counts 16 amino acids. Kept here is only the CDR3 DNA, which spans 48 bases and is read in frame from base 1. The sample's time point, from its label and the paper: before neoadjuvant nivolumab. Patients had been newly diagnosed with stage II-IVA oral cavity squamous cell carcinoma, and no prior systemic or radiation treatment had been given to the patients. The cohort was composed of patients with HPV-negative, locally advanced oral cavity squamous cell carcinoma. Peripheral blood mononuclear cells were analyzed directly, without maintenance or expansion in culture. The samples were obtained from a longitudinal correlative study of a single-arm phase II trial testing neoadjuvant nivolumab in oral cavity squamous cell carcinoma. Subject-matched pre- and post-treatment PBMCs and tumors from three responders and three non-responders underwent genomic DNA-based TCRbeta sequencing. Peripheral blood mononuclear cells were drawn once before nivolumab treatment and a second time after treatment, when surgery took place. Genomic DNA was isolated from PBMCs using the Maxwell RSC DNA from Cells kit.

PBMC libraries used mostly around 500 ng of input genomic DNA for deep sequencing, with six replicates per sample. The immunoSEQ hsTCRbeta kit was used to prepare TCRbeta libraries, following the manufacturer's instructions. The completed libraries were mixed into a single pool at 3 nM, then sequenced with an Illumina NovaSeq 6000 S4 flow cell. Regarding the original processing steps: The immunoSEQ Analyzer handled quality control and preprocessing of the raw data. The analysis was limited to productive rearrangements, and each clonotype was defined by a unique CDR3 amino acid sequence. Repertoire clonality was estimated as the Gini-Simpson index, which was calculated using the R package tcR. Student's t test was used to compare Gini indices, while Pearson correlation assessed associations with tumor size change. Held by TCRdb, this immuneACCESS table contains in-frame sequences only and omits some clones. Under half of the omission traces to an unresolved V gene where checked; the cause of the rest is unknown. The V and J calls and clone size are taken from that table; D and trimming were inferred from the DNA. The sample table holds about 81,000 clones, of which under 85% were seen once. Of the sample, 2.5% to 3.5% is held by the ten largest clones.

A note on this clone: What antigen it recognizes has not been identified. No much larger clonotype is one base removed from it; base qualities were not supplied.

The sequenced sample was PBMCs, obtained before nivolumab (anti-PD-1) treatment. The TCR sequence derives from a person aged 35 to 85 with oral cavity squamous cell carcinoma. The chain was built from TRBV6-1 and TRBJ2-3; the junction holds 7 bases that match TRBD2. The nucleotides read TGTGCCAGCAGTGAAGCCCTGGGAGGGAGTACAGATACGCAGTATTTT. Its translation reads: CASSEALGGSTDTQYF.